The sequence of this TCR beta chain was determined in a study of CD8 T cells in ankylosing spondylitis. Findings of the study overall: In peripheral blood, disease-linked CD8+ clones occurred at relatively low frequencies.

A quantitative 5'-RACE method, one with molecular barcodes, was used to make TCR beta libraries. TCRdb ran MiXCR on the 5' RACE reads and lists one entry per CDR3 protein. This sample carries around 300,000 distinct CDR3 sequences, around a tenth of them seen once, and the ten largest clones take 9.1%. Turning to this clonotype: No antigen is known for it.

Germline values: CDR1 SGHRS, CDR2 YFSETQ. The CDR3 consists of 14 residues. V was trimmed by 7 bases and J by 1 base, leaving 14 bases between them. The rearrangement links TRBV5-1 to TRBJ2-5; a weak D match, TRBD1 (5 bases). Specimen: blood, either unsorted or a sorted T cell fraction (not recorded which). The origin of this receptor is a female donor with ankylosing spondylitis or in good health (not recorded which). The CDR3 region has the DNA TGCGCCAGCTCCTATCGAGACAGCCAAGAGACCCAGTACTTC. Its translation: CASSYRDSQETQYF.